The clone carrying this TCR beta chain was counted many times. Germline CDR1 reads SGDLS; CDR2 reads YYNGEE. This CDR3 region has 14 residues. The germline V and J ends were trimmed by 3 bases and 2 bases, with 11 bases remaining between them. The data were obtained in a study of human T cells and chemical hapten exposure. One entry per CDR3 protein, called by TCRdb with MiXCR from the RACE reads. The sample records a few hundred thousand distinct CDR3 sequences, about 5% being singletons. Noted time point: pre-sensitization, week 0. The treatment denotes: therapeutic diphenylcyclopropenone sensitization with weekly scalp DPC.

The rearrangement links TRBV9 to TRBJ1-1; D gene uncertain. This clonotype originated in a woman between 18 and 29 years old with alopecia areata. Some clones in this sample may be carry-over from other donors' samples. The specimen comprised whole blood, sampled in connection with sensitization to the hapten diphenylcyclopropenone (DPC). CDR3 sequence: CASSATFKNTEAFF. CDR3 DNA: TGTGCCAGCAGCGCTACCTTCAAAAACACTGAAGCTTTCTTT.